The entry below describes one TCR beta chain. What it binds is not known. Unstimulated regulatory T cells (CD4+CD25+CD127-), CD4+CD25- non-regulatory cells, CD4 and CD8 cells were FACS-sorted from thawed PBMCs. These data originate in a study of Tregs in tolerant kidney transplant recipients. The study, taken as a whole, reports: Activated donor B cell expansion appeared to reveal the most relevant donor-specific TCRbeta repertoire. Some patients' samples used different primers over time, so nucleotide sequences weren't comparable. This study did not directly address biological reproducibility.

Trimming removed 10 bases at V and 2 bases at J, with 17 bases between. The CDR3 is made up of 14 amino acids. Germline loops: CDR1 MNHNS, CDR2 SASEGT. The table came from immunoSEQ multiplex PCR; TCRdb's copy has only in-frame clones and leaves some out. The sample includes about 100,000 clones, around 89% seen only once; the top ten take more than 0.3%. V is TRBV6-1 and J is TRBJ1-1; D is perhaps TRBD1 (5 bases). The sequence came from a human donor who received a combined kidney and bone marrow transplant. The sequenced sample was CD4+ T cells from blood, obtained before the transplant. CDR3 residues: CATIPGLTNTEAFF. The DNA of the CDR3 is TGTGCCACCATCCCGGGACTTACTAACACTGAAGCTTTCTTT.